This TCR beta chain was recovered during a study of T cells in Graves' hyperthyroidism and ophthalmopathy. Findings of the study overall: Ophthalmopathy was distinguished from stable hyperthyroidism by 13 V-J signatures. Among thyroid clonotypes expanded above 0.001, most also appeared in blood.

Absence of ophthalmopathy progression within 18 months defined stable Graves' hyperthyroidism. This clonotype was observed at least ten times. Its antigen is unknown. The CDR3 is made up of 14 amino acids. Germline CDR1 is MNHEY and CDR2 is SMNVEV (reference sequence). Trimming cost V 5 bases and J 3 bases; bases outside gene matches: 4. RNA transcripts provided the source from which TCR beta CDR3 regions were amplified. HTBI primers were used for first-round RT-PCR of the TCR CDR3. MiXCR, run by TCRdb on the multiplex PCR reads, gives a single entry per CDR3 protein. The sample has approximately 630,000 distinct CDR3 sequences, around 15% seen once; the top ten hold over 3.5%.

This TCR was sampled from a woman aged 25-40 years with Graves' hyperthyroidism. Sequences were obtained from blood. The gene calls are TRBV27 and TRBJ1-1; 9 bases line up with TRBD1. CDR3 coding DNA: TGTGCCAGCAGTACAGGACAGGGGTACACTGAAGCTTTCTTT. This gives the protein CASSTGQGYTEAFF.